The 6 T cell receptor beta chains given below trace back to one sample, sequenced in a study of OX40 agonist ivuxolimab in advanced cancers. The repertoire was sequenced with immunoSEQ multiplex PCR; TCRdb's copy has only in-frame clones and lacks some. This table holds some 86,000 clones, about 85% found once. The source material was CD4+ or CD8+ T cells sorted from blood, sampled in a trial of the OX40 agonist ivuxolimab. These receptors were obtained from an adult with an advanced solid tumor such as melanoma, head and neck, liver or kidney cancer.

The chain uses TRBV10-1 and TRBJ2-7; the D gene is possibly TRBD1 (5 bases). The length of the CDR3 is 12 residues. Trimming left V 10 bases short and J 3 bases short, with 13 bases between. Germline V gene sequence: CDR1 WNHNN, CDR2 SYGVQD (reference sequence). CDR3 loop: CAIRQYDYEQYF. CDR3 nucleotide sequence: TGCGCCATCAGACAGTATGACTACGAGCAGTACTTC.

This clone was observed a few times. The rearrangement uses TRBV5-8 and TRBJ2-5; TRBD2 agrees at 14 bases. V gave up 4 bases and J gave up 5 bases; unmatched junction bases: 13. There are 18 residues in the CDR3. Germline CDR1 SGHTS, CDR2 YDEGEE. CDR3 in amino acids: CASSTGLAGGPVSETQYF. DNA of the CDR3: TGTGCCAGCAGCACAGGACTAGCGGGAGGTCCGGTATCCGAGACCCAGTACTTC.

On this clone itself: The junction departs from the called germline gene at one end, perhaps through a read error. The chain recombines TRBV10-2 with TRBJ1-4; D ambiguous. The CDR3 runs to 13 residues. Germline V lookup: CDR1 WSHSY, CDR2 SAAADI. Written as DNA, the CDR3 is TGCGCCAGCAGTGAGTCGATAAGTGAAAAGCTGTTTTTT. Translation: CASSESISEKLFF.

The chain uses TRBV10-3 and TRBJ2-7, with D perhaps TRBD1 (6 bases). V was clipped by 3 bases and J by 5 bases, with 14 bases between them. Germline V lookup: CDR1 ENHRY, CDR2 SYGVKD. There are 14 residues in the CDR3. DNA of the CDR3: TGTGCCATCAGTGAAGGGGCAGGGGTCGACGAGCAGTACTTC. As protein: CAISEGAGVDEQYF.

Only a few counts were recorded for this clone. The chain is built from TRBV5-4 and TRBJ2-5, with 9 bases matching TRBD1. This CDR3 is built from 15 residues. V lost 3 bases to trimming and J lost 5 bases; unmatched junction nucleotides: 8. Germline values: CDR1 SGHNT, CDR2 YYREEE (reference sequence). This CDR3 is CASSSNRGRSETQYF. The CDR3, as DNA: TGTGCCAGCAGCTCAAACAGGGGGCGGTCTGAGACCCAGTACTTC.

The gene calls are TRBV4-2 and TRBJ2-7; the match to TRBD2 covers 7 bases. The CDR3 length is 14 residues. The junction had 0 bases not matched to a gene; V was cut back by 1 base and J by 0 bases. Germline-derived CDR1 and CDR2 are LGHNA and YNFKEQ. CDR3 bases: TGTGCCAGCAGCCAAGGCGGGAGCTCCTACGAGCAGTACTTC. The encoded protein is CASSQGGSSYEQYF.